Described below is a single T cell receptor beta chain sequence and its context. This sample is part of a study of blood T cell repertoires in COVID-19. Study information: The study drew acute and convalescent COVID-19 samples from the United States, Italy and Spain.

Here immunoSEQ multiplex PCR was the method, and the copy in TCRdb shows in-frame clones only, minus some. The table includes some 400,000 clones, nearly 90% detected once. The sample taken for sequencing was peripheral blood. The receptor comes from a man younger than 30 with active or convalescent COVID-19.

CDR3: CASSVGLGEQETQYF. CDR3 coding DNA: TGTGCCAGCAGCGTAGGGCTGGGCGAGCAAGAGACCCAGTACTTC. This chain connects TRBV9 to TRBJ2-5; D not certain. This CDR3 is built from 15 residues. V was cut by 0 bases and J by 2 bases, with 11 bases left in between. Germline V lookup: CDR1 SGDLS, CDR2 YYNGEE.